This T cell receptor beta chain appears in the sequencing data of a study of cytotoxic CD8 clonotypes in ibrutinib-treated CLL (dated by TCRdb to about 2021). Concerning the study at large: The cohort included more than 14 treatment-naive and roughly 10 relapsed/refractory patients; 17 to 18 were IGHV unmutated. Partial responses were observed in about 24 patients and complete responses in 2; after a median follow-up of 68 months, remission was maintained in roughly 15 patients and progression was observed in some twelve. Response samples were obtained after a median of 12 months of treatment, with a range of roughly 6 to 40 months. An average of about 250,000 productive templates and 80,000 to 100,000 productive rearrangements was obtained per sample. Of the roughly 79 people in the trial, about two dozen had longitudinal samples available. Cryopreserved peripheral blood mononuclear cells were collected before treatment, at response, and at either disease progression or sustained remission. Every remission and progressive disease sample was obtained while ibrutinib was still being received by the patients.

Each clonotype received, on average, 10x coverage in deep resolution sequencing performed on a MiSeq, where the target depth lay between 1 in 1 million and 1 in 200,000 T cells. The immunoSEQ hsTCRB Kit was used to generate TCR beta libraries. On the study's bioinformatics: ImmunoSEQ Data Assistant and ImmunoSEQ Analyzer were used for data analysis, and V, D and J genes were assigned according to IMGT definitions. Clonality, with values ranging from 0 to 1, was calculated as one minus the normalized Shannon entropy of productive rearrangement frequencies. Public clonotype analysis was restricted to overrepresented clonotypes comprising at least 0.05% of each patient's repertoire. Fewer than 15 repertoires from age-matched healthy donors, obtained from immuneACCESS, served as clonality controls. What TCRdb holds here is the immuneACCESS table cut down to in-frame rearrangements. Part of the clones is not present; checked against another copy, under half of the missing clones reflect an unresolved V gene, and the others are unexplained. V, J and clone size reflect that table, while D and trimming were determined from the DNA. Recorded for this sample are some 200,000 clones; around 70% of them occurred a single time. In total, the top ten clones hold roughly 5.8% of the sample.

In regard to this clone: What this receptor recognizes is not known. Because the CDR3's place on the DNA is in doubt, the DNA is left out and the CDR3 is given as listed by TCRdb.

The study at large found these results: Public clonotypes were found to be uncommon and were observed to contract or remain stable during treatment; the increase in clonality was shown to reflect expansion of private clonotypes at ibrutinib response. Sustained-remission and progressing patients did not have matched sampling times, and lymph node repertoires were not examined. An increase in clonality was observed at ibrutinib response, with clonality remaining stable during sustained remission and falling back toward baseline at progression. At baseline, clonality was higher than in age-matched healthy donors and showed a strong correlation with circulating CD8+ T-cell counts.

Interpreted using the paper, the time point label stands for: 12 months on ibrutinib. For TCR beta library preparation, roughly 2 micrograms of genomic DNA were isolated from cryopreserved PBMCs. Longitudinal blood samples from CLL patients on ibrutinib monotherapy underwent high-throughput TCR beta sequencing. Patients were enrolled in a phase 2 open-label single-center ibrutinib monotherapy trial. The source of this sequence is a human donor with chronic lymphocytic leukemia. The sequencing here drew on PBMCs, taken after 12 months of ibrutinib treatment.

The CDR3 amino acid sequence is: CAWSVGTGAVTF. The sequence links TRBV30 to TRBJ1-2; TRBD1 is the table's D call, not checked against the DNA. The germline V gene (reference sequence) specifies GTSNPN as CDR1 and SVGIG as CDR2. Taken from cysteine to phenylalanine, the CDR3 has 12 residues.